The 26 T cell receptor beta chains reported below all come from one sample, sequenced in a study of blood T cell repertoires in COVID-19 (dated by TCRdb to the early 2020s). Library creation used the immunoSEQ multiplex PCR assay. TCRdb mirrors the immuneACCESS table, restricted to in-frame sequences. Some clones are absent from its copies; in checked studies, under half trace to an unresolved V gene, and the reason for the others is unknown. Counted in this sample were about 150,000 clones; approximately 80% of them appeared once. Of the sample, 10% to 15% is held by the ten largest clones. Sequencing was performed on peripheral blood. The receptor set was obtained from a man aged 60 to 69 with active or convalescent COVID-19.

This clone was seen a few times. The V call is TRBV29-1, the J call TRBJ2-7; 9 bases map to TRBD1. Germline V gene lookup returns CDR1 SQVTM and CDR2 ANQGSEA. With 8 bases clipped from V and 7 bases from J, the junction kept 6 bases outside the gene matches. The CDR3 totals 11 residues. DNA of the CDR3: TGCAGCCGGGACAGGGATGATGAGCAGTACTTC. Translation: CSRDRDDEQYF.

This clone appeared a few times. This chain joins TRBV29-1 and TRBJ1-1; a weak D match, TRBD1 (5 bases). V shed 2 bases and J shed 1 base, with 8 bases lying between them. The length of the CDR3 is 13 residues. Germline V gives CDR1 SQVTM, CDR2 ANQGSEA. CDR3 bases: TGCAGCGTTGAACAGGGCCGGAACACTGAAGCTTTCTTT. Translating it yields CSVEQGRNTEAFF.

The chain recombines TRBV18 with TRBJ1-1, with D perhaps TRBD1 (6 bases). Germline lookup yields CDR1 KGHSH and CDR2 LQKENI. The CDR3 sequence is 14 residues long. Deletions cut 4 bases from V and 5 bases from J, with 14 bases between. The CDR3 here is CASSLGGGRTEAFF. CDR3 bases: TGTGCCAGCTCACTAGGGGGGGGTCGGACTGAAGCTTTCTTT. Full variable domain (outside the CDR3, taken from reference TRBV18 and TRBJ1-1): NAGVMQNPRHLVRRRGQEARLRCSPMKGHSHVYWYRQLPEEGLKFMVYLQKENIIDESGMPKERFSAEFPKEGPSILRIQQVVRGDSAAYFCASSLGGGRTEAFFGQGTRLTVV.

This sequence joins TRBV2 and TRBJ1-5; no reliable D call. This CDR3 has 13 amino acids. Trimming cost V 3 bases and J 6 bases, with 9 bases left between them. Per germline, CDR1 SNHLY and CDR2 FYNNEI. The CDR3 sequence is CASSDESGQPQHF. In nucleotides, the CDR3 is TGTGCCAGCAGTGACGAGTCGGGTCAGCCCCAGCATTTT.

This chain links TRBV29-1 with TRBJ2-3; D may be TRBD1 (6 bases). Germline V gene sequence: CDR1 SQVTM, CDR2 ANQGSEA. V gave up 2 bases and J gave up 1 base, with 7 bases separating them. The CDR3 runs to 13 residues. The CDR3 DNA is TGCAGCGTTGAACAGGGGCGCACAGATACGCAGTATTTT. Translating gives CSVEQGRTDTQYF.

V is TRBV28 and J is TRBJ2-3; D is perhaps TRBD2 (6 bases). Germline CDR1 MDHEN, CDR2 SYDVKM. The CDR3 is made up of 18 amino acids. Trimming took 4 bases from V and 5 from J, leaving 25 bases between them. The CDR3 nucleotides are TGTGCCAGCAGTTCCCGGATATTGAGCAGGGAGGAGGGAGATACGCAGTATTTT. Residues: CASSSRILSREEGDTQYF.

The chain links TRBV29-1 to TRBJ1-2; 11 positions match TRBD1. The CDR3 length is 13 residues. Germline values: CDR1 SQVTM, CDR2 ANQGSEA. After removal of 7 bases from V and 7 bases from J, the junction contained 8 bases not matched to a gene. In nucleotides, the CDR3 is TGCAGCGCCTTTGGACAGGGGGCTTCTGGCTACACCTTC. This encodes CSAFGQGASGYTF. The whole variable domain, filled in from reference TRBV29-1 and TRBJ1-2, reads SAVISQKPSRDICQRGTSLTIQCQVDSQVTMMFWYRQQPGQSLTLIATANQGSEATYESGFVIDKFPISRPNLTFSTLTVSNMSPEDSSIYLCSAFGQGASGYTFGSGTRLTVV.

The chain recombines TRBV9 with TRBJ1-1, with TRBD1 as a possible D gene (5 bases). CDR3 length: 14 amino acids. CDR1 and CDR2 from the germline V gene are SGDLS and YYNGEE. V was trimmed by 0 bases and J by 4 bases, leaving 10 bases between them. CDR3 nucleotide sequence: TGTGCCAGCAGCGTAGAGGTGGGGGGCACTGAAGCTTTCTTT. Encoded protein: CASSVEVGGTEAFF.

The rearrangement uses TRBV20-1 and TRBJ2-7; D gene ambiguous. CDR1 DFQATT and CDR2 SNEGSKA come from the germline V gene (reference sequence). V was cut by 3 bases and J by 7 bases, with 10 bases left in between. CDR3 length: 11 residues. CDR3: CSASLRREQYF. In DNA form, the CDR3 reads TGCAGTGCTAGTCTTAGAAGAGAGCAGTACTTC.

The V and J genes are TRBV7-2 and TRBJ2-7; 8 bases agree with TRBD2. There are 14 residues in the CDR3. CDR1 is SGHTA, CDR2 FQGNSA, per germline. V was pared by 3 bases and J by 5 bases, with 6 bases of the junction left unmatched. DNA for the CDR3: TGTGCCAGCAGCTTCCAGCCGGGAGGGGACGAGCAGTACTTC. It encodes CASSFQPGGDEQYF.

The V and J genes are TRBV7-6 and TRBJ2-5, with D tentatively TRBD2 (5 bases). The CDR3 has 14 amino acids. CDR1 SGHVS and CDR2 FNYEAQ come from the germline V gene. V lost 5 bases to trimming and J lost 4 bases, with 14 bases between them. The CDR3 here is CASSPRPGRETQYF. The CDR3 bases are TGTGCCAGCAGCCCAAGACCGGGGAGAGAGACCCAGTACTTC.

The gene calls are TRBV19 and TRBJ1-2; 8 bases are shared with TRBD1. Germline CDR1 is LNHDA and CDR2 is SQIVND (reference sequence). With V trimmed by 11 bases and J by 6 bases, 11 bases remained unmatched. The CDR3 is made up of 13 amino acids. The CDR3 nucleotides are TGTGCCGCCAGAAAGGACAGGGATGATGGCTACACCTTC. It specifies CAARKDRDDGYTF.

The V call is TRBV6-4, the J call TRBJ2-7; 9 positions match TRBD2. The J segment lost 2 bases and the V segment lost 10 bases, leaving 12 bases of the junction unmatched. The CDR3 length is 15 residues. CDR1 is MRHNA and CDR2 is SNTAGT in the germline V gene. CDR3 amino acids: CATRREAGGPYEQYF. The CDR3 DNA reads as TGTGCCACCCGGAGGGAAGCGGGAGGCCCCTACGAGCAGTACTTC.

The chain links TRBV5-6 to TRBJ1-5; no reliable D call. The CDR3 is 15 residues long. Germline V gene sequence: CDR1 SGHDT, CDR2 YYEEEE. Trimming removed 3 bases from V and 1 base from J, with 11 bases in between. DNA of the CDR3: TGTGCCAGCAGCTCAGGTAATGCGAGCAATCAGCCCCAGCATTTT. It encodes CASSSGNASNQPQHF.

This rearrangement joins TRBV6-6 to TRBJ1-2, with a weak D call TRBD1 (6 bases). V lost 6 bases and J lost 6, with 14 bases in between. The germline CDR1 and CDR2 sequences are MNHNY and SVGAGI (reference sequence). The length of the CDR3 is 13 residues. CDR3 bases: TGTGCCAGCAGCCCAACAGGGATCGATGGCTACACCTTC. Amino acid sequence: CASSPTGIDGYTF.

Here the CDR3 reads CASSVLRGSDEQFF. The CDR3 DNA is TGTGCCAGCAGCGTACTCCGAGGATCTGATGAGCAGTTCTTC. The J gene is TRBJ2-1, the V gene TRBV9; D is ambiguous. The CDR3 has 14 residues. The ends were cut back, 1 base at V and 8 bases at J, with 13 bases in the middle. CDR1 and CDR2 (germline): SGDLS, YYNGEE.

This clone was counted only a few times. Mismatch with germline at one junction end may stem from a read error. This chain uses TRBV5-1 with TRBJ1-2; D gene uncertain. This CDR3 contains 14 residues. CDR1 and CDR2 (germline): SGHRS, YFSETQ. The CDR3, as DNA: TGCGCAAGCACCTGGGGAGGCGCGACTGATGGCTACACCTTC. This encodes CASTWGGATDGYTF.

V usage is TRBV19 and J usage is TRBJ2-4; 14 positions match TRBD2. Unmatched junction bases numbered 8, after V lost 9 bases and J lost 1 base. The CDR3 contains 17 residues. Germline values: CDR1 LNHDA, CDR2 SQIVND (reference sequence). The CDR3 is CASLGLAGGGAKNIQYF. DNA of the CDR3: TGTGCCAGCCTAGGACTAGCGGGAGGTGGGGCCAAAAACATTCAGTACTTC.

This rearrangement joins TRBV7-2 to TRBJ2-1; 7 bases are a match to TRBD2. After removal of 4 bases from V and 4 bases from J, the junction contained 13 bases not matched to a gene. The CDR3 contains 17 residues. Per the germline V gene, CDR1 is SGHTA and CDR2 is FQGNSA. The CDR3 loop is CASSSPPGTGGYNEQFF. The CDR3 DNA reads TGTGCCAGCAGCTCTCCCCCCGGGACCGGGGGGTACAATGAGCAGTTCTTC. Supplemented by reference TRBV7-2 and TRBJ2-1, the full variable domain reads GAGVSQSPSNKVTEKGKDVELRCDPISGHTALYWYRQSLGQGLEFLIYFQGNSAPDKSGLPSDRFSAERTGGSVSTLTIQRTQQEDSAVYLCASSSPPGTGGYNEQFFGPGTRLTVL.

V usage is TRBV18 and J usage is TRBJ1-2, with D unclear. Per germline, CDR1 KGHSH and CDR2 LQKENI. V was cut by 0 bases and J by 5 bases, with 13 bases left in between. The CDR3 is made up of 15 amino acids. The CDR3: CASSPPGRSGYGYTF. In DNA, the CDR3 is TGTGCCAGCTCACCACCTGGGAGATCGGGGTATGGCTACACCTTC.

The V and J genes are TRBV7-2 and TRBJ2-7, with TRBD1 identical over 8 bases. V gave up 5 bases and J gave up 1 base; unmatched junction bases: 7. The CDR3 totals 15 residues. In germline, CDR1 is SGHTA, CDR2 FQGNSA. CDR3 amino acids: CASSGRQGLSYEQYF. CDR3 DNA sequence: TGTGCCAGCAGCGGGAGACAGGGGTTGTCCTACGAGCAGTACTTC.

The J gene is TRBJ2-7, the V gene TRBV27, with D maybe TRBD1 (5 bases). V lost 2 bases and J 1 base, leaving 9 bases between the germline ends. The germline V gene encodes CDR1 MNHEY and CDR2 SMNVEV (reference sequence). The CDR3 consists of 14 residues. The CDR3 reads CASSLQGGSYEQYF. The CDR3 coding sequence is TGTGCCAGCAGTTTACAGGGTGGGTCCTACGAGCAGTACTTC.

The J gene is TRBJ2-2, the V gene TRBV6-5; the match to TRBD1 covers 7 bases. The CDR3 extends over 15 amino acids. V lost 5 bases to trimming and J lost 1 base; unmatched junction nucleotides: 4. Germline assignment: CDR1 MNHEY and CDR2 SVGAGI. CDR3 protein: CASSRDRENTGELFF. In DNA form, the CDR3 reads TGTGCCAGCAGTCGCGACAGGGAGAACACCGGGGAGCTGTTTTTT.

The rearrangement uses TRBV2 and TRBJ2-1; the D gene is possibly TRBD2 (6 bases). The CDR3 has 15 residues. Trimming shortened V by 1 base and J by 10 bases, and 17 bases separated the two germline ends. The germline gives CDR1 SNHLY, CDR2 FYNNEI. This CDR3 is CASSEGLSWGGEQFF. DNA of the CDR3: TGTGCCAGCAGTGAAGGCTTAAGTTGGGGAGGAGAGCAGTTCTTC.

The V gene is TRBV16, the J gene TRBJ1-4; 7 bases align to TRBD1. The CDR3 length is 14 residues. V lost 6 bases, J lost 8 bases, and 9 bases stayed unmatched. Germline CDR1 reads KGHSY; CDR2 reads FQNENV. The CDR3 reads CASRQGGGREKLFF. In nucleotides, the CDR3 is TGTGCCAGCAGGCAAGGAGGGGGCAGAGAAAAACTGTTTTTT.

V is TRBV11-3 and J is TRBJ2-3, with 7 bases that match TRBD1. Per germline, CDR1 SGHNT and CDR2 YENEEA. Trimming removed 1 base from V and 4 bases from J; junction bases left unmatched: 2. The CDR3 runs 14 residues. DNA of the CDR3: TGTGCCAGCAGCTTAGGGCAGGGGGCAGATACGCAGTATTTT. This codes for CASSLGQGADTQYF.